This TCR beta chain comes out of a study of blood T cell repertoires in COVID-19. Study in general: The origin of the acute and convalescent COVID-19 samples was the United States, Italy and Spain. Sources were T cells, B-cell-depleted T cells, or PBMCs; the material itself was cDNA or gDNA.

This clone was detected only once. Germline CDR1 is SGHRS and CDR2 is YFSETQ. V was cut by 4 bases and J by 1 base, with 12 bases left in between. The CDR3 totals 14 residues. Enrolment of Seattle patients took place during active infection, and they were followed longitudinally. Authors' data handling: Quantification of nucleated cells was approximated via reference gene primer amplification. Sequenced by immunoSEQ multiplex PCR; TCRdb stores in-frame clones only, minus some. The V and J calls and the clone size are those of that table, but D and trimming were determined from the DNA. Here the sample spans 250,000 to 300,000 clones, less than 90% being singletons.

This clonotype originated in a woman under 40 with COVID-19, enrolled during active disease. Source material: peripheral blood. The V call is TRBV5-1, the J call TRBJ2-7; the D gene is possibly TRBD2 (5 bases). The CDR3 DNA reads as TGCGCCAGCAGCGACCCGTCGGGGTCCTACGAGCAGTACTTC. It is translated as CASSDPSGSYEQYF.